The T cell receptor beta chain described here comes from a study of early T cells in non-severe SARS-CoV-2 infection. V lost 1 base and J lost 1, with 7 bases in between. In germline, CDR1 is DFQATT, CDR2 SNEGSKA (reference sequence). This CDR3 has 13 residues. In TCRdb, the 5' RACE reads were re-called with MiXCR into one record per CDR3 protein. Among tens of thousands of distinct CDR3 sequences, roughly 18% were seen once, and the ten largest hold 7.5% to 10%. This rearrangement joins TRBV20-1 to TRBJ1-1; D is ambiguous. The TCR originated in an adult who was a healthcare worker with PCR-confirmed SARS-CoV-2 infection or an uninfected control (not recorded which). This specimen was whole blood, taken at baseline. The CDR3 here is CSARGRGNTEAFF. The DNA for the CDR3 is TGCAGTGCTAGAGGACGGGGGAACACTGAAGCTTTCTTT.